This is a list of T cell receptor beta chains from one sample in a study of metastatic and nonmetastatic thyroid tumors. Through MiXCR, TCRdb re-clonotyped the PCR reads. The sample includes 15,000 to 20,000 clones, about 35% of them seen just once. The sample taken for sequencing was tumor tissue. The receptors originated from a female donor with papillary thyroid cancer or a benign thyroid nodule (not recorded which). Some clones in this sample may be carry-over from other donors' samples. The CDR3 runs from the conserved cysteine through the conserved F or W. D genes are given only for firm matches. Clone size is not always given. Where it is, it says once, few, many or a class for expanded clones.

clone_size j_call d_call v_call cdr3_nt cdr3_aa
once TRBJ2-7 TRBD2 TRBV11-3 TGTGCCAGCAGCCCAGGACTAGCGGGCGAGCAGTACTTC CASSPGLAGEQYF
large TRBJ2-7 . TRBV9 TGTGCCAGCAGCGGAAACCGACAGGGAGGTTACGAGCAGTACTTC CASSGNRQGGYEQYF
. TRBJ2-7 . TRBV28 TGTGCCAGCAGTTACATGGGGGCTAGTTTCGACGAGCAGTACTTC CASSYMGASFDEQYF
medium-sized TRBJ1-4 . TRBV20-1 TGCAGTGCTAGAGATGGTGCAAGGCGTAATGAAAAACTGTTTTTT CSARDGARRNEKLFF
many TRBJ2-7 TRBD2 TRBV5-4 TGTGCCAGCAGAAGAGCGGGGGGTCCCTACGAGCAGTACTTC CASRRAGGPYEQYF
medium-sized TRBJ2-1 . TRBV9 TGTGCCAGCAGCGTAGACTGGGGGTCCTACAATGAGCAGTTCTTC CASSVDWGSYNEQFF
. TRBJ2-1 . TRBV4-2 TGTGCCAGCAGCCAAGAAGGGGAGCAGTTCTTC CASSQEGEQFF
. TRBJ2-1 TRBD2 TRBV30 TGTGCCTGGAGTGTAAGCGGGAGGTCGTACAATGAGCAGTTCTTC CAWSVSGRSYNEQFF
once TRBJ2-7 . TRBV11-2 TGTGCCAGCAGCCTCCTAGCCGGGTGGACCTACGTGCAGTACTTC CASSLLAGWTYVQYF
. TRBJ2-7 . TRBV20-1 TGCAGTGCTAGCTCGGGGCAGATACCTTTCGAGCAGTACTTC CSASSGQIPFEQYF
. TRBJ1-6 TRBD1 TRBV5-1 TGCGCCAGCAGCCGGGGACAGGCCGGGATGAATTCACCCCTCCACTTT CASSRGQAGMNSPLHF
many TRBJ2-4 . TRBV9 TGTGCCAGCAGCGGGAACGAACAAAACATTCAGTACTTC CASSGNEQNIQYF
. TRBJ2-5 . TRBV13 TGTGCCAGCAGCTCCGAAACAGGTGGGGAGACCCAGTACTTC CASSSETGGETQYF
many TRBJ1-3 . TRBV2 TGTGCCAGCAGTGGGACTCCCGCTGAAAACACCATATATTTT CASSGTPAENTIYF
many TRBJ2-5 . TRBV5-5 TGTGCCAGCAGCCCCTGGGGTCGGTACCAAGAGACCCAGTACTTC CASSPWGRYQETQYF